This T cell receptor (beta chain) was recovered during a study of identical twins. Broader study findings: Zero-insertion findings could be partly confounded by invariant cells (MAIT and iNKT cells).

CDR1 is MNHNS and CDR2 is SASEGT in the germline V gene. The CDR3 consists of 14 residues. Trimming removed 6 bases at V and 3 bases at J, with 14 bases between. Addition of a universal primer site occurred through template switching, and cDNA carried unique molecular identifiers. TCRdb reprocessed the 5' RACE reads via MiXCR and lists one record per CDR3 protein. The table lists 400,000 to 600,000 distinct CDR3 sequences, around 24% of them singletons, with approximately 0.52% in the top ten. The table lists this clonotype with a few counts. Its antigen is currently unknown. The sample was also reused in another study, on yellow fever vaccine responses in identical twins.

The receptor comes from a woman between 18 and 29 years old in good health. V gene TRBV6-1 combines with J gene TRBJ1-1; D perhaps matches TRBD1 (6 bases). The material sequenced was CD4+ T cells sorted from blood. The DNA of the CDR3 is TGTGCCAGCAGCCCCAGGGGCCTCCACACTGAAGCTTTCTTT. Amino acid sequence: CASSPRGLHTEAFF.